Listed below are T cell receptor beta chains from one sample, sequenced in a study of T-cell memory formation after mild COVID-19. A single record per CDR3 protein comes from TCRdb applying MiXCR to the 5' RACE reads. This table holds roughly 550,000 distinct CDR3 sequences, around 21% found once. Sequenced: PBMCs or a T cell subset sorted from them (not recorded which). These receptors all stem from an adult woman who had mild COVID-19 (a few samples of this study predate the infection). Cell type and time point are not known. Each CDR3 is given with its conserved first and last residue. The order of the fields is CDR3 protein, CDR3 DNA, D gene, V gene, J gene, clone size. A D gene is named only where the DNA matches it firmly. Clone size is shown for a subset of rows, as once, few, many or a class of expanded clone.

CDR3 protein: CASRMGETQYF
CDR3 DNA: TGCGCCAGCAGGATGGGGGAGACCCAGTACTTC
D gene: -
V gene: TRBV5-1
J gene: TRBJ2-5
clone size: few

CDR3 protein: CASSPLGTGAREAFF
CDR3 DNA: TGCGCCAGCAGCCCCTTGGGGACAGGGGCTAGAGAAGCTTTCTTT
D gene: TRBD1
V gene: TRBV4-1
J gene: TRBJ1-1
clone size: -

CDR3 protein: CATSGLIRVGNTEAFF
CDR3 DNA: TGTGCCACCAGCGGACTCATCAGGGTGGGGAACACTGAAGCTTTCTTT
D gene: -
V gene: TRBV15
J gene: TRBJ1-1
clone size: -

CDR3 protein: CASSLTSGPYNEQFF
CDR3 DNA: TGTGCCAGCAGCTTAACTAGCGGACCCTACAATGAGCAGTTCTTC
D gene: TRBD2
V gene: TRBV7-9
J gene: TRBJ2-1
clone size: few

CDR3 protein: CASTLGQGKETQYF
CDR3 DNA: TGCGCCAGCACCTTGGGACAGGGAAAAGAGACCCAGTACTTC
D gene: TRBD1
V gene: TRBV5-1
J gene: TRBJ2-5
clone size: many

CDR3 protein: CASSPHGGVVGYEQYF
CDR3 DNA: TGTGCCAGCTCCCCTCACGGAGGGGTGGTCGGGTACGAGCAGTACTTC
D gene: -
V gene: TRBV18
J gene: TRBJ2-7
clone size: few

CDR3 protein: CASSPRTGETQYF
CDR3 DNA: TGTGCCAGCAGCCCACGGACAGGCGAGACCCAGTACTTC
D gene: TRBD1
V gene: TRBV7-9
J gene: TRBJ2-5
clone size: many

CDR3 protein: CASSGRRATSTDTQYF
CDR3 DNA: TGTGCCAGCAGTGGTCGCAGGGCGACTAGCACAGATACGCAGTATTTT
D gene: -
V gene: TRBV2
J gene: TRBJ2-3
clone size: few

CDR3 protein: CSASTSTQYF
CDR3 DNA: TGCAGTGCCTCGACATCTACGCAGTATTTT
D gene: -
V gene: TRBV20-1
J gene: TRBJ2-3
clone size: -

CDR3 protein: CSVQQGPNTEAFF
CDR3 DNA: TGCAGCGTACAACAGGGACCGAACACTGAAGCTTTCTTT
D gene: -
V gene: TRBV29-1
J gene: TRBJ1-1
clone size: few

CDR3 protein: CASSGLAGGPYEQYF
CDR3 DNA: TGTGCCAGCAGTGGACTAGCGGGGGGGCCGTACGAGCAGTACTTC
D gene: TRBD2
V gene: TRBV6-2/TRBV6-3
J gene: TRBJ2-7
clone size: -

CDR3 protein: CSVEDMVYGYTF
CDR3 DNA: TGCAGCGTTGAAGATATGGTGTATGGCTACACCTTC
D gene: -
V gene: TRBV29-1
J gene: TRBJ1-2
clone size: -

CDR3 protein: CSAHSTVNSYNEQFF
CDR3 DNA: TGCAGTGCTCATTCGACAGTGAACTCCTACAATGAGCAGTTCTTC
D gene: -
V gene: TRBV20-1
J gene: TRBJ2-1
clone size: many

CDR3 protein: CASSIPGQGSQYF
CDR3 DNA: TGTGCCAGTAGTATCCCGGGACAGGGGTCTCAGTACTTC
D gene: TRBD1
V gene: TRBV19
J gene: TRBJ2-7
clone size: -

CDR3 protein: CASSLAVGQVGNTIYF
CDR3 DNA: TGTGCCAGCAGCTTAGCGGTGGGACAGGTTGGAAACACCATATATTTT
D gene: TRBD1
V gene: TRBV7-2
J gene: TRBJ1-3
clone size: -

CDR3 protein: CASSPVRDVTGELFF
CDR3 DNA: TGTGCCAGCAGTCCCGTACGGGACGTCACCGGGGAGCTGTTTTTT
D gene: -
V gene: TRBV12-3/TRBV12-4
J gene: TRBJ2-2
clone size: many

CDR3 protein: CASSPSTGTHEQYF
CDR3 DNA: TGTGCCAGCAGCCCGTCGACAGGGACCCACGAGCAGTACTTC
D gene: TRBD1
V gene: TRBV9
J gene: TRBJ2-7
clone size: -

CDR3 protein: CASSLPGGNTGELFF
CDR3 DNA: TGCGCCAGCAGCTTGCCAGGGGGTAACACCGGGGAGCTGTTTTTT
D gene: TRBD1
V gene: TRBV5-1
J gene: TRBJ2-2
clone size: few

CDR3 protein: CATLRDSASGNTIYF
CDR3 DNA: TGTGCCACCCTGAGGGACTCGGCCTCTGGAAACACCATATATTTT
D gene: -
V gene: TRBV6-6
J gene: TRBJ1-3
clone size: few

CDR3 protein: CASSSRTTGNTEAFF
CDR3 DNA: TGTGCCAGCAGCTCCCGTACCACAGGGAACACTGAAGCTTTCTTT
D gene: -
V gene: TRBV7-8
J gene: TRBJ1-1
clone size: -

CDR3 protein: CASSSKRGLYEQYF
CDR3 DNA: TGTGCCAGCAGCTCCAAGAGGGGGCTCTACGAGCAGTACTTC
D gene: TRBD1
V gene: TRBV11-3
J gene: TRBJ2-7
clone size: -

CDR3 protein: CASRRQGGYGYTF
CDR3 DNA: TGTGCCAGCAGACGACAGGGTGGCTATGGCTACACCTTC
D gene: TRBD1
V gene: TRBV6-6
J gene: TRBJ1-2
clone size: -

CDR3 protein: CASSPGLRGELFF
CDR3 DNA: TGCGCCAGCAGCCCGGGACTTCGCGGGGAGCTGTTTTTT
D gene: -
V gene: TRBV4-1
J gene: TRBJ2-2
clone size: -

CDR3 protein: CASSFPGRGYTF
CDR3 DNA: TGTGCCAGCAGTTTCCCAGGGAGGGGCTACACCTTC
D gene: -
V gene: TRBV28
J gene: TRBJ1-2
clone size: -

CDR3 protein: CASSSNRQGHQPQHF
CDR3 DNA: TGTGCCAGCAGCTCAAACCGACAGGGTCACCAGCCCCAGCATTTT
D gene: TRBD1
V gene: TRBV12-3/TRBV12-4
J gene: TRBJ1-5
clone size: -

CDR3 protein: CASSIGHYYEQYF
CDR3 DNA: TGTGCCAGCAGCATTGGACACTACTACGAGCAGTACTTC
D gene: -
V gene: TRBV7-3
J gene: TRBJ2-7
clone size: -

CDR3 protein: CSARDYKRGDGTDTQYF
CDR3 DNA: TGCAGTGCTAGAGATTACAAGCGGGGGGACGGCACAGATACGCAGTATTTT
D gene: TRBD2
V gene: TRBV20-1
J gene: TRBJ2-3
clone size: -

CDR3 protein: CSARWRGNTQYF
CDR3 DNA: TGCAGTGCTAGATGGCGGGGGAATACGCAGTATTTT
D gene: TRBD2
V gene: TRBV20-1
J gene: TRBJ2-3
clone size: few

CDR3 protein: CASSEGQGLTGELFF
CDR3 DNA: TGCGCCAGCAGCGAAGGACAGGGACTGACCGGGGAGCTGTTTTTT
D gene: TRBD1
V gene: TRBV5-1
J gene: TRBJ2-2
clone size: few

CDR3 protein: CASSPPLTGASTDTQYF
CDR3 DNA: TGTGCCAGCAGTCCCCCCCTGACGGGGGCAAGCACAGATACGCAGTATTTT
D gene: -
V gene: TRBV12-3/TRBV12-4
J gene: TRBJ2-3
clone size: -

CDR3 protein: CATSSGGVANEKLFF
CDR3 DNA: TGTGCCACCAGCAGTGGGGGGGTAGCTAATGAAAAACTGTTTTTT
D gene: -
V gene: TRBV15
J gene: TRBJ1-4
clone size: -

CDR3 protein: CAIPGAGGYTF
CDR3 DNA: TGCGCCATCCCAGGGGCCGGGGGCTACACCTTC
D gene: -
V gene: TRBV5-1
J gene: TRBJ1-2
clone size: -

CDR3 protein: CATSDAGINEKLFF
CDR3 DNA: TGTGCCACCAGTGATGCGGGGATTAATGAAAAACTGTTTTTT
D gene: -
V gene: TRBV24-1
J gene: TRBJ1-4
clone size: once

CDR3 protein: CASSQNPQGAGGNTIYF
CDR3 DNA: TGCGCCAGCAGCCAAAACCCACAGGGGGCTGGTGGAAACACCATATATTTT
D gene: TRBD1
V gene: TRBV4-1
J gene: TRBJ1-3
clone size: few

CDR3 protein: CSARISGVYNEQFF
CDR3 DNA: TGCAGTGCTAGGATTAGCGGGGTCTACAATGAGCAGTTCTTC
D gene: TRBD2
V gene: TRBV20-1
J gene: TRBJ2-1
clone size: -

CDR3 protein: CASSFGQGYDEQFF
CDR3 DNA: TGTGCCAGCAGCTTCGGACAGGGGTATGATGAGCAGTTCTTC
D gene: TRBD1
V gene: TRBV7-9
J gene: TRBJ2-1
clone size: few